Listed here is a single TCR beta chain. The data derive from a study of control samples from healthy donors and cancer patients. The CDR3 is 12 residues long. Trimming left V 3 bases short and J 3 bases short, with 5 bases between. Using immunoSEQ multiplex PCR, the repertoire was profiled, and TCRdb retains in-frame clones only, with some absent. The sample lists about 120,000 clones; 88% were seen once. The TCR sequence derives from a woman aged 70-85 years in good health. Source material: blood. The genes are TRBV12-3 or TRBV12-4 and TRBJ2-5; D ambiguous. DNA of the CDR3: TGTGCCAGCAGTTTCCCGGAAGAGACCCAGTACTTC. Encoded protein: CASSFPEETQYF.